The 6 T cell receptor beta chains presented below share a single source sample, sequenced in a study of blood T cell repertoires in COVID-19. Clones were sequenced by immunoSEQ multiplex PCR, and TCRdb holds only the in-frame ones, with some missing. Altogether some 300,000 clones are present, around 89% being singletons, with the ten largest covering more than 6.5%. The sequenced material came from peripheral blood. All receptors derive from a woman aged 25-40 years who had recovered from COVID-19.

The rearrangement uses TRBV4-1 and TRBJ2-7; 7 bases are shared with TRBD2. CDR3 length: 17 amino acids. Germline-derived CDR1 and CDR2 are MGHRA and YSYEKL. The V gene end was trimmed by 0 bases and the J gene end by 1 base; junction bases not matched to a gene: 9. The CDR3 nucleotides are TGCGCCAGCAGCCAAGATGACCCTCGCGGGGGATCCTACGAGCAGTACTTC. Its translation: CASSQDDPRGGSYEQYF.

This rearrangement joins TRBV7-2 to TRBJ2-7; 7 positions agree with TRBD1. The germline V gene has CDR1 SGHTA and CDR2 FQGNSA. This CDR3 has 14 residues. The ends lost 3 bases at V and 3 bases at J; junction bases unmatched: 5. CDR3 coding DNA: TGTGCCAGCAGCTTCCGGGACAGAGTCTACGAGCAGTACTTC. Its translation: CASSFRDRVYEQYF.

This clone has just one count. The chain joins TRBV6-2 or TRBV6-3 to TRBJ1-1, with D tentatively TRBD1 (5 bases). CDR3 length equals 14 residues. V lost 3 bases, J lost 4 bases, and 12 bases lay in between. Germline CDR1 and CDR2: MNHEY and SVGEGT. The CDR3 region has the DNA TGTGCCAGCAGTTATGGGGGAGGTGTCACTGAAGCTTTCTTT. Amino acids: CASSYGGGVTEAFF.

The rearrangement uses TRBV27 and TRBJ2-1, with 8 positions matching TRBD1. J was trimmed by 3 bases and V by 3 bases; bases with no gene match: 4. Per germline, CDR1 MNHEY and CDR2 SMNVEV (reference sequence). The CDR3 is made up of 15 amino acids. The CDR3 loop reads CASSLGTGGYNEQFF. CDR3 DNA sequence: TGTGCCAGCAGTTTGGGGACAGGTGGCTACAATGAGCAGTTCTTC.

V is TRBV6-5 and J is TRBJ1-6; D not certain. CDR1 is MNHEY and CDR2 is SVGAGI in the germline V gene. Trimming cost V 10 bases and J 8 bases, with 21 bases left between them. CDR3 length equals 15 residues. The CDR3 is CATSPSGFMDSPLHF. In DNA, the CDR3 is TGTGCCACGTCCCCCTCGGGATTCATGGATTCACCCCTCCACTTT.

The chain's CDR3 is CASSLMGTGLETQYF. The CDR3 DNA reads TGTGCCAGCAGCTTAATGGGGACAGGGTTAGAGACCCAGTACTTC. The chain joins TRBV7-2 to TRBJ2-5; the match to TRBD1 covers 9 bases. The CDR3 extends over 15 amino acids. The V gene end was trimmed by 2 bases and the J gene end by 4 bases; junction bases not matched to a gene: 5. Germline V gene sequence: CDR1 SGHTA, CDR2 FQGNSA.